This T cell receptor beta chain was recorded in a study of blood T cell repertoires in COVID-19. Original handling: How many nucleated cells were present was estimated from reference gene primer amplification. Some clones are missing from TCRdb's copy, which holds only in-frame ones; the method was immunoSEQ multiplex PCR. V, J and clone size are taken as reported in that table, and D and trimming were inferred from the DNA itself. The data contain approximately 97,000 clones, about 88% of them singletons. CDR3 length equals 15 residues. CDR1 SGHAT and CDR2 FQNNGV come from the germline V gene. V lost 0 bases to trimming and J lost 6 bases; unmatched junction nucleotides: 5.

The chain recombines TRBV11-2 with TRBJ2-1; 7 positions match TRBD2. Sequencing was performed on peripheral blood. The TCR originated in a woman aged 80 or over with acute or convalescent COVID-19. CDR3 nucleotide sequence: TGTGCCAGCAGCTTAGACCGACTAGCAGGCAATGAGCAGTTCTTC. Residues: CASSLDRLAGNEQFF.